These T cell receptor beta chains were read from a single sample in a study of T cell repertoires in cytomegalovirus infection. MiXCR was run by TCRdb on the reads, yielding one entry per CDR3 protein. Counted here are about 71,000 distinct CDR3 sequences, 20% to 25% occurring once; the ten biggest clones make up 55% to 75%. Antigen specificity for these receptors is unknown. Sequencing used CD8+ T cells from cultured PBMCs, obtained from culture after CMV antigen stimulation. The source of these receptors is a human donor in good health (CMV status not recorded). Some clones in this sample may be carry-over from other donors' samples. The CDR3 runs from the conserved cysteine through the conserved F or W. A D gene is named only where the DNA matches it firmly. Part of the rows lack a size; the others show once, few, many or a class for expanded clones.

D: .
J: TRBJ1-1
V: TRBV13
size: .
DNA: TGTGCCAGCAGCTTAGGCCTAAAAGGGAACACTGAAGCTTTCTTT
CDR3: CASSLGLKGNTEAFF

D: TRBD1
J: TRBJ2-5
V: TRBV7-2
size: .
DNA: TGTGCCAGCAGCTACGGACAGGGGGCAAGGGAGACCCAGTACTTC
CDR3: CASSYGQGARETQYF

D: .
J: TRBJ2-5
V: TRBV11-2
size: .
DNA: TGTGCCAGCAGCGGGCCGGATAAGCACCCAGAGACCCAGTACTTC
CDR3: CASSGPDKHPETQYF

D: TRBD2
J: TRBJ2-7
V: TRBV6-6
size: .
DNA: TGTGCCAGCAGTCCCCTTCCGGGAGGGACGCCCTACGAGCAGTACTTC
CDR3: CASSPLPGGTPYEQYF

D: TRBD1
J: TRBJ2-7
V: TRBV7-2
size: .
DNA: TGTGCCAGCAGCCCCCCGACAGGGACCGCTTCCTACGAGCAGTACTTC
CDR3: CASSPPTGTASYEQYF

D: .
J: TRBJ2-7
V: TRBV28
size: .
DNA: TGTGCCAGCAGTTCGACACTGGGTCTCGTCTCCTACGAGCAGTACTTC
CDR3: CASSSTLGLVSYEQYF

D: TRBD2
J: TRBJ2-1
V: TRBV27
size: .
DNA: TGTGCCAGCAGTTCGGGACTAGCGGGGGAGCAGTTCTTC
CDR3: CASSSGLAGEQFF

D: TRBD1
J: TRBJ2-7
V: TRBV4-1
size: few
DNA: TGCGCCAGCAGCTCCGACAGGGGGGATTACGAGCAGTACTTC
CDR3: CASSSDRGDYEQYF

D: .
J: TRBJ2-5
V: TRBV2
size: .
DNA: TGTGCCAGCAGTGACTCAGACGAGGAGACCCAGTACTTC
CDR3: CASSDSDEETQYF

D: TRBD1
J: TRBJ1-3
V: TRBV6-5
size: .
DNA: TGTGCCAGCAGTTTAAGAGACAGGGTCCACTCTGGAAACACCATATATTTT
CDR3: CASSLRDRVHSGNTIYF

D: TRBD1
J: TRBJ2-1
V: TRBV29-1
size: .
DNA: TGCAGCGTTCCGGGACAGGGTTATCAGCAGTTCTTC
CDR3: CSVPGQGYQQFF

D: TRBD1
J: TRBJ2-1
V: TRBV7-9
size: many
DNA: TGTGCCAGCAGCAGGCCGGGACAGGGAAACAATGAGCAGTTCTTC
CDR3: CASSRPGQGNNEQFF

D: TRBD2
J: TRBJ2-3
V: TRBV7-2
size: few
DNA: TGTGCCAGCAGCCCGGGACTAGCGGGGGGAGGGGATACGCAGTATTTT
CDR3: CASSPGLAGGGDTQYF

D: .
J: TRBJ2-7
V: TRBV20-1
size: few
DNA: TGCAGTGCTAGAGATCTTGGCCAGCCCCGCTACGAGCAGTACTTC
CDR3: CSARDLGQPRYEQYF

D: .
J: TRBJ2-7
V: TRBV7-6
size: .
DNA: TGTGCCAGCAGCTTCGACACCACCTACGAGCAGTACTTC
CDR3: CASSFDTTYEQYF

D: TRBD1
J: TRBJ1-4
V: TRBV4-1
size: .
DNA: TGCGCCAGCAGCCAAGAGAGTCTGGCAGGGGGAAGTTCTAATGAAAAACTGTTTTTT
CDR3: CASSQESLAGGSSNEKLFF

D: TRBD1
J: TRBJ1-3
V: TRBV28
size: .
DNA: TGTGCCAGCAAGCATCAGGGGGCGTTTTATACCGGAAACACCATATATTTT
CDR3: CASKHQGAFYTGNTIYF

D: .
J: TRBJ1-1
V: TRBV20-1
size: few
DNA: TGCAGTGCTAGAGAGGACACCACGAACACTGAAGCTTTCTTT
CDR3: CSAREDTTNTEAFF

D: .
J: TRBJ2-5
V: TRBV7-8
size: .
DNA: TGTGCCAGCATCCTTCTGGACAGACACGGAGAGACCCAGTACTTC
CDR3: CASILLDRHGETQYF

D: .
J: TRBJ1-5
V: TRBV4-3
size: .
DNA: TGCGCCAGCAGCCAAGATAGGGACGTTGGCAATCAGCCCCAGCATTTT
CDR3: CASSQDRDVGNQPQHF

D: .
J: TRBJ1-1
V: TRBV7-9
size: .
DNA: TGTGCCAGCAGGGAGGGAGGCCTTTCGGCTGAAGCTTTCTTT
CDR3: CASREGGLSAEAFF

D: TRBD2
J: TRBJ2-1
V: TRBV13
size: .
DNA: TGTGCCAGCAGCCCTCGGACTAGCGGGGGGGAGGATGAGCAGTTCTTC
CDR3: CASSPRTSGGEDEQFF

D: TRBD1
J: TRBJ1-5
V: TRBV19
size: .
DNA: TGTGCCAGTAGTATATACCAGGGGGTTCGGAATCAGCCCCAGCATTTT
CDR3: CASSIYQGVRNQPQHF

D: .
J: TRBJ2-1
V: TRBV7-9
size: .
DNA: TGTGCCAGCAGCTTCCCCGAGGGCCAGCCCAAAGACAATGAGCAGTTCTTC
CDR3: CASSFPEGQPKDNEQFF

D: .
J: TRBJ1-4
V: TRBV20-1
size: .
DNA: TGCAGTGCTGACCCCGCGGACTCTAATGAAAAACTGTTTTTT
CDR3: CSADPADSNEKLFF

D: .
J: TRBJ2-1
V: TRBV7-4
size: .
DNA: TGTGCCAGCAGCGGAAGAGTGGGCAGCTCCTACAATGAGCAGTTCTTC
CDR3: CASSGRVGSSYNEQFF

D: .
J: TRBJ1-1
V: TRBV19
size: .
DNA: TGTGCCAGTAGTATATCCGGTGCTCCGGGGACTGAAGCTTTCTTT
CDR3: CASSISGAPGTEAFF

D: TRBD1
J: TRBJ2-7
V: TRBV7-9
size: few
DNA: TGTGCCAGCAGCCCCGCCCGGGACAGCTACGAGCAGTACTTC
CDR3: CASSPARDSYEQYF

D: TRBD2
J: TRBJ2-1
V: TRBV4-3
size: few
DNA: TGCGCCAGCAGCCAAGAACTAGCGGGGGGGCCGGATGAGCAGTTCTTC
CDR3: CASSQELAGGPDEQFF

D: TRBD2
J: TRBJ2-1
V: TRBV7-9
size: .
DNA: TGTGCCAGCAGCTCGAGCGGGGGGGCAGATGAGCAGTTCTTC
CDR3: CASSSSGGADEQFF

D: .
J: TRBJ1-1
V: TRBV6-5
size: many
DNA: TGTGCCAGCAGCTCAGGGGAGGGGGACACTGAAGCTTTCTTT
CDR3: CASSSGEGDTEAFF

D: .
J: TRBJ2-1
V: TRBV6-6
size: .
DNA: TGTGCCAGCAGTTATCACCCAGACAATGAGCAGTTCTTC
CDR3: CASSYHPDNEQFF

D: .
J: TRBJ2-1
V: TRBV20-1
size: .
DNA: TGCAGTGCTGAGGGTTGGGGGGAGTACAATGAGCAGTTCTTC
CDR3: CSAEGWGEYNEQFF

D: .
J: TRBJ1-5
V: TRBV27
size: .
DNA: TGTGCCAGCAGTTTCACCGGGGGTCAGCCCCAGCATTTT
CDR3: CASSFTGGQPQHF

D: .
J: TRBJ1-3
V: TRBV7-6
size: .
DNA: TGTGCCAGCACAGATGGCAGGTGGGACGGAAACACCATATATTTT
CDR3: CASTDGRWDGNTIYF

D: TRBD1
J: TRBJ1-4
V: TRBV2
size: few
DNA: TGTGCCAGCAGTCCGGGACAGGCCCTTTTGAATGAAAAACTGTTTTTT
CDR3: CASSPGQALLNEKLFF

D: .
J: TRBJ1-4
V: TRBV7-6
size: .
DNA: TGTGCCAGCAGCCTTCCCGGACAGAATGAAAAACTGTTTTTT
CDR3: CASSLPGQNEKLFF

D: .
J: TRBJ1-4
V: TRBV7-8
size: few
DNA: TGTGCCAGCAGCGGGGGCGGACAGCGAAATGAAAAACTGTTTTTT
CDR3: CASSGGGQRNEKLFF

D: .
J: TRBJ2-1
V: TRBV11-1
size: few
DNA: TGTGCCAGCAGCTTAGCGGGTGAGGTTTGGATGATTTACAATGAGCAGTTCTTC
CDR3: CASSLAGEVWMIYNEQFF

D: .
J: TRBJ2-1
V: TRBV20-1
size: .
DNA: TGCAGTGCTAGAGATATCCGGGGAGTTTACAATGAGCAGTTCTTC
CDR3: CSARDIRGVYNEQFF